A few counts support the clone carrying this TCR beta chain. The antigen remains undetermined. The sample belongs to a study of blood T cells in healthy people across ages. Whole-study findings and limits: Per-million-T-cell TCR beta diversity fell roughly linearly with age.

It was with a sample-barcoded 5' primer and a J-beta primer mix that a second PCR of roughly 7 to 12 cycles was run. One entry per CDR3 protein results from TCRdb running MiXCR on the 5' RACE reads. The table shows around 990,000 distinct CDR3 sequences, with around two fifths occurring only once. Isolated PBMCs totaled at least 7 million in each sample. Germline-derived CDR1 and CDR2 are LGHDT and YNNKEL (reference sequence). Trimming stripped 5 bases from V and 8 bases from J, with 15 bases between. CDR3 size: 14 residues. The V gene is TRBV3-1, the J gene TRBJ1-4, with D uncertain. The TCR was taken from a man younger than 35 in good health. Sequenced input: blood. The CDR3 protein is CASSWATGKEKLFF. The CDR3 DNA reads as TGTGCCAGCAGCTGGGCCACTGGGAAAGAAAAACTGTTTTTT.